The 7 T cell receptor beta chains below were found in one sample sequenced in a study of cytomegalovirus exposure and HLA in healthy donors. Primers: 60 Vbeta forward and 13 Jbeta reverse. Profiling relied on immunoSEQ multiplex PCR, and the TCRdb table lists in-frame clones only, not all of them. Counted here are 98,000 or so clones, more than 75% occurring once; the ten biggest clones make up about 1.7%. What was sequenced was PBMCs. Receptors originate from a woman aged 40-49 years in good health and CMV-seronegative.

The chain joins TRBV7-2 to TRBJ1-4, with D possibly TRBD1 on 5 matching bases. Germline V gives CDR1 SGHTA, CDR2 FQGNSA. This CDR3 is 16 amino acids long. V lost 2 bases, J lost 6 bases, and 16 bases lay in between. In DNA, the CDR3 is TGTGCCAGCAGCTTATGGGGGGTAATGGAGGATGAAAAACTGTTTTTT. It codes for CASSLWGVMEDEKLFF.

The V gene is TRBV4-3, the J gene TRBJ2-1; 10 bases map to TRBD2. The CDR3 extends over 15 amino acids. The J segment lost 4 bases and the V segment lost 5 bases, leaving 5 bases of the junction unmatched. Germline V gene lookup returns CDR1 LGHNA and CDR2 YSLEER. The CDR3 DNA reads TGCGCCAGCAGCAAGACTAGCGGGTCGTACAATGAGCAGTTCTTC. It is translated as CASSKTSGSYNEQFF.

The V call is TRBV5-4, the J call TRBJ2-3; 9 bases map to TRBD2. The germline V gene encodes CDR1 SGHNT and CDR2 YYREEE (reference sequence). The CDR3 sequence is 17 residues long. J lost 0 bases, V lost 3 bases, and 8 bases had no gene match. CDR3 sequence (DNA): TGTGCCAGCAGCTCCGCTCTAGCGGGATCGAGCACAGATACGCAGTATTTT. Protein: CASSSALAGSSTDTQYF.

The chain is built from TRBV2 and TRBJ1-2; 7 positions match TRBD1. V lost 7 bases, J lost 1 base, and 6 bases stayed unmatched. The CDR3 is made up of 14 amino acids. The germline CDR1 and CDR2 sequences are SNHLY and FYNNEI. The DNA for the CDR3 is TGTGCCAGCAAGGGGACAGACCTTAACTATGGCTACACCTTC. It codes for CASKGTDLNYGYTF.

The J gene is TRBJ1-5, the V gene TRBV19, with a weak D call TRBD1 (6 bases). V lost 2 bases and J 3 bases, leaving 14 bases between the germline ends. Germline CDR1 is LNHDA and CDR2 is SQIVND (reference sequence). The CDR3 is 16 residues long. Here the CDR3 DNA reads TGTGCCAGTAGTATACTATCAGGGGCCTTCAATCAGCCCCAGCATTTT. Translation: CASSILSGAFNQPQHF.

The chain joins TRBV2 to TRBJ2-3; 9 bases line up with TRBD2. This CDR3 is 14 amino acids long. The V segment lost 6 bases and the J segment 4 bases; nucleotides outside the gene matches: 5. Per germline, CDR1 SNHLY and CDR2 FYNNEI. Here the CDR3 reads CASRKGLAPDTQYF. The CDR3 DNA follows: TGTGCCAGCAGAAAGGGACTAGCTCCAGATACGCAGTATTTT.

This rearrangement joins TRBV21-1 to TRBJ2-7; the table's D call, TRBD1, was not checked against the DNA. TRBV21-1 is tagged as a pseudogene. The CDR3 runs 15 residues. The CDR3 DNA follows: TGTGCCAGCAGCAACGGGCAGGGGGTCCCCTACGAGCAGTACTTC. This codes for CASSNGQGVPYEQYF.